This paragraph reports one TCR beta chain. Its target is not known. These data come from a study of T cells in Graves' hyperthyroidism and ophthalmopathy. Amplified TCR beta CDR3 regions came from RNA transcripts. Researchers ran a first-round RT-PCR on the TCR CDR3 using the HTBI primer set. TCRdb reanalysed the multiplex PCR reads using MiXCR and keeps one entry per CDR3 protein. Of about 380,000 distinct CDR3 sequences in the sample, roughly 13% were seen once. Broader study findings: Most clonotypes that expanded in the thyroid above 0.001 also showed up in blood.

The TCR originated in a man in his thirties or forties with Graves' hyperthyroidism that later progressed to Graves' ophthalmopathy. The sequencing sample was made of blood.

CDR3 sequence (DNA): TGCGCCAGCATCGGTGGGGCCAACGTCCTGACTTTC. It yields the protein CASIGGANVLTF. The chain links TRBV5-1 to TRBJ2-6, with unresolved D. The germline V and J ends were trimmed by 6 bases and 3 bases, with 4 bases remaining between them. Germline assignment: CDR1 SGHRS and CDR2 YFSETQ. The CDR3 is 12 amino acids.